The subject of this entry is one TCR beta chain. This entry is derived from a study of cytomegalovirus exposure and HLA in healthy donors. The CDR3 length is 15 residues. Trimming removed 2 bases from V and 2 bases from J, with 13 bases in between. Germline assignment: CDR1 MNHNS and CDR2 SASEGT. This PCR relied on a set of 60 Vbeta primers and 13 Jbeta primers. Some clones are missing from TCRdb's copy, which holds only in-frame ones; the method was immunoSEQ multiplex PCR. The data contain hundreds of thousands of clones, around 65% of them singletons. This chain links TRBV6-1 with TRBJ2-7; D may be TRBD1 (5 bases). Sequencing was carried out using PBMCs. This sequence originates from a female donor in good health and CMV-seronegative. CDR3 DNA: TGTGCCAGCAGTGAAACCAAGGGGCCCACCTACGAGCAGTACTTC. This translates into CASSETKGPTYEQYF.